The entry below describes one T cell receptor (beta chain). Its antigen remains undetermined. Base qualities are not at hand, and no much larger clone is one base apart. The sample originates from a study of CD8 T cell repertoires and HIV-1 epitope variants (dated by TCRdb to 2020 to 2022). In terms of the full investigation: T cells were stimulated in separate culture wells with each of twenty-five peptides representing autologous and known Gag and Nef epitope variants. A 1M T cell aliquot was kept as an uncultured baseline condition, separate from the approximately 87 T cell cultures. Cultures ran for 10 days in IMDM with gentamicin, with half-media changes on days 3 and 7 adding IL-2, IL-7 and IL-15. The epitopes tested covered three Gag epitope families plus Nef HW9 and YT9. T cells were enriched with the EasySep Human T Cell Enrichment Kit and co-cultured with equal numbers of autologous T cell-negative cells as antigen-presenting cells. A total of around 80 T cell cultures were run, with each culture condition performed in triplicate except for one peptide, which was performed in duplicate. The control conditions were a CMV, EBV and flu peptide pool, the Ebola AY9 epitope as a negative control, and a well with no peptide. Here is what the overall study found, with its caveats: About 5 clonotypes recognized the Nef KF9 family and one the HW9 family, with no responses to the TAALDMSHF plasma variant. The assay identified only TCR beta chains and indicated proliferation in response to antigen, without indicating T cell function or cytokine profile. Nine or ten antigen-specific TCR beta clonotypes were identified, of which five or six appeared to be cross-reactive for autologous or known escape epitope variants.

The EasySep Human CD8+ T Cell Enrichment Kit was used on day 10 to isolate CD8+ T cells from every culture. V loses 0 bases, J loses 0 bases, and the germline ends lie 6 bases apart. Taken from the germline V gene (reference sequence), the CDR1 and CDR2 loops are MNHNY and SVGAGI. The CDR3 measures 14 amino acids from cysteine to phenylalanine. The sequence is cut down to CDR3 DNA, 42 bases in frame from base 1. TCR beta CDR3 regions were sequenced at survey depth on the immunoSEQ platform. The QIAamp DNA micro kit was used to extract genomic DNA from every cultured and uncultured CD8+ T cell population. In the source study's methods: Any sample with under 5,000 productive reads was excluded, and this exclusion removed about 6.5% of the roughly 80 cultures stimulated with HIV peptides. A MANAFEST web app trimmed sequences to CDR3 and removed nonproductive sequences, CDR3s under 5 amino acids, and those not starting C or ending F/W. To count as antigen-specific, a clonotype had to be expanded in at least 2 of 3 replicates compared with the no-peptide control at FDR 0.01, and only within one epitope family. A specific clonotype also had to show a frequency at least fivefold higher than in wells stimulated with peptides from other epitope families. The clones in this table, taken by TCRdb from immuneACCESS, are in-frame only. Not every clone is retained; where verified, under half of the shortfall comes from an unresolved V gene, and the cause of the rest is unknown. D and trimming were read from the DNA, whereas the V and J calls and clone size are those reported in that table. The sample table contains 4,500 to 6,500 clones; only one count was recorded for 66% of them. Around 43% of the sample goes to the ten largest clones.

The sequence joins TRBV6-6 to TRBJ2-7; matching of 5 bases hints at TRBD2 as the D gene. The TCR sequence derives from a male donor with HIV. Sequencing input: cultured CD8+ T cells derived from PBMCs. The sequenced DNA is TGTGCCAGCAGTTACTCGGGGAGCTCCTACGAGCAGTACTTC. The encoded protein is CASSYSGSSYEQYF.